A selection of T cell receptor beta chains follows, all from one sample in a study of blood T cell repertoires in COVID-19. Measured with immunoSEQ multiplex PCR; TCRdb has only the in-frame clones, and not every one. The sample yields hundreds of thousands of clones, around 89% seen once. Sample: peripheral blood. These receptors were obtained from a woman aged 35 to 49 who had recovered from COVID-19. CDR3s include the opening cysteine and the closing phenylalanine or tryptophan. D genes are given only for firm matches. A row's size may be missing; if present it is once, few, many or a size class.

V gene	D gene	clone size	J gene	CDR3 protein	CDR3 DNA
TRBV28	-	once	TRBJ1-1	CASSLSAGRGGAFF	TGTGCCAGCAGTTTATCTGCGGGGCGGGGTGGAGCTTTCTTT
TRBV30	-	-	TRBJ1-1	CAWSAPYRVSNTEAFF	TGTGCCTGGAGTGCTCCCTACAGGGTTTCGAACACTGAAGCTTTCTTT
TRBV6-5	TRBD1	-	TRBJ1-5	CASSYRPTGGDQPQHF	TGTGCCAGCAGTTACCGCCCCACAGGGGGCGATCAGCCCCAGCATTTT
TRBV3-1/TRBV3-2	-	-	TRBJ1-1	CASSLNGGPGNTEAFF	TGTGCCAGCAGCCTTAACGGGGGGCCGGGGAACACTGAAGCTTTCTTT
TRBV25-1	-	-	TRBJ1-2	CASIGEGYGYTF	TGTGCCAGCATAGGGGAGGGATATGGCTACACCTTC
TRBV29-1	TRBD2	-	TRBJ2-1	CSVTGLARTYNEQFF	TGCAGCGTTACCGGACTAGCCCGGACCTACAATGAGCAGTTCTTC
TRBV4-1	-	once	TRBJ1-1	CASSQEAQVGTEAFF	TGCGCCAGCAGCCAAGAAGCCCAGGTGGGCACTGAAGCTTTCTTT
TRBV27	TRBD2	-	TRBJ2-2	CASTPLAGRTNTGELFF	TGTGCCAGCACCCCGCTAGCGGGACGCACGAACACCGGGGAGCTGTTTTTT
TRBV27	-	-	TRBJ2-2	CASTPRRATNTGELFF	TGTGCCAGCACCCCGAGGCGGGCCACGAACACCGGGGAGCTGTTTTTT
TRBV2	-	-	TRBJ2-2	CASSLRGPTPSTGELFF	TGTGCCAGCAGCCTCCGGGGTCCCACCCCCTCCACCGGGGAGCTGTTTTTT
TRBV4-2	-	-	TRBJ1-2	CASSNRAGYGYTF	TGTGCCAGCAGCAATCGGGCGGGCTATGGCTACACCTTC
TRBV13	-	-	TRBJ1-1	CASRPQAPIKNTEAFF	TGTGCCAGCAGGCCACAGGCTCCGATTAAAAACACTGAAGCTTTCTTT
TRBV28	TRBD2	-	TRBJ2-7	CASSPDAQRTRGEQYF	TGTGCCAGCAGTCCTGACGCCCAACGGACTAGAGGCGAGCAGTACTTC
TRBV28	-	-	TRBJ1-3	CASSSPGGPGGTIYF	TGTGCCAGCAGTTCCCCGGGCGGCCCGGGGGGGACCATATATTTT
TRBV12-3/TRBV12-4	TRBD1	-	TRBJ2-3	CASNPGGPDTQYF	TGTGCCAGCAACCCAGGGGGCCCAGATACGCAGTATTTT
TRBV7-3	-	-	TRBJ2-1	CASSSTWEFRNEQFF	TGTGCCAGCAGCTCCACGTGGGAGTTTCGAAATGAGCAGTTCTTC
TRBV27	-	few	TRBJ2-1	CASSLGLLNEQFF	TGTGCCAGCAGTTTGGGACTTCTTAATGAGCAGTTCTTC
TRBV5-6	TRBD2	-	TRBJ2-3	CASSGAWASGSEEDTQYF	TGTGCCAGCAGCGGAGCTTGGGCTAGCGGGAGTGAGGAGGATACGCAGTATTTT
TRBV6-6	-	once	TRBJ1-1	CASSHNTEAFF	TGTGCCAGCAGCCATAACACTGAAGCTTTCTTT
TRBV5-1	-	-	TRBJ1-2	CASSLGEGVYGYTF	TGCGCCAGCAGCTTGGGGGAAGGGGTCTATGGCTACACCTTC